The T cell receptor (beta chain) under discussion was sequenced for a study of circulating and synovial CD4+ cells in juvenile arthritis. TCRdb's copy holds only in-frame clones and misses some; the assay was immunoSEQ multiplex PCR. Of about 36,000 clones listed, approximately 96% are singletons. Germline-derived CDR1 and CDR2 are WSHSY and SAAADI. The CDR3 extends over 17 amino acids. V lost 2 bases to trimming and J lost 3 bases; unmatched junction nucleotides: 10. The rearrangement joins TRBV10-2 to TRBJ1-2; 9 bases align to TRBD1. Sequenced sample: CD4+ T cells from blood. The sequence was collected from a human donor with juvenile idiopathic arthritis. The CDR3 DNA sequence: TGCGCCAGCAGTGAGACCCGAAGTGGACAGGGGTACTATGGCTACACCTTC. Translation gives CASSETRSGQGYYGYTF.